These 27 T cell receptor beta chains originate from one sample sequenced in a study of T cell responses to AZD1222 COVID-19 vaccine (dated by TCRdb to 2020 to 2022). Libraries were constructed by the immunoSEQ multiplex PCR assay. Sourced from immuneACCESS, this table was stored by TCRdb with only in-frame sequences that have V and J called. A share of the clones is absent; for the studies checked, an unresolved V gene accounts for under half, and the remainder has no known explanation. Within this sample are 150,000 or so clones, with approximately 92% of them counted one time only. Jointly, the top ten make up 2.3% of the sample. Sample time point, as interpreted from the label and publication: baseline before first vaccination. The sequencing used peripheral blood, collected on day 0 of AZD1222 vaccination. Every receptor here comes from an adult in good health.

V usage is TRBV7-4 and J usage is TRBJ2-2; tentatively, D is TRBD2 (5 bases). Trimming took 3 bases from V and 0 from J, leaving 8 bases between them. This CDR3 contains 15 residues. Germline loops: CDR1 SGHVT, CDR2 SQSDAQ. CDR3 loop: CASSFVLANTGELFF. The CDR3 DNA is TGTGCCAGCAGCTTTGTACTAGCGAACACCGGGGAGCTGTTTTTT.

This chain connects TRBV5-8 to TRBJ1-3; the match to TRBD1 covers 7 bases. The V gene's germline CDR1 is SGHTS and CDR2 YDEGEE. The V gene end was trimmed by 3 bases and the J gene end by 0 bases; junction bases not matched to a gene: 6. The CDR3 covers 16 residues. CDR3: CASSSRTGPSGNTIYF. CDR3 coding DNA: TGTGCCAGCAGCTCTAGGACAGGACCCTCTGGAAACACCATATATTTT. Filled out from reference TRBV5-8 and TRBJ1-3, the complete variable domain reads EAGVTQSPTHLIKTRGQQATLRCSPISGHTSVYWYQQALGLGLQFLLWYDEGEERNRGNFPPRFSGRQFPNYSSELNVNALELEDSALYLCASSSRTGPSGNTIYFGEGSWLTVV.

The V gene is TRBV7-8, the J gene TRBJ2-7; D is possibly TRBD1 (6 bases). The ends were cut back, 5 bases at V and 3 bases at J, with 11 bases in the middle. The CDR3 is made up of 13 amino acids. Germline values: CDR1 SGHVS, CDR2 FQNEAQ. CDR3 nucleotide sequence: TGTGCCAGCAGCCGGGACATCGTCTACGAGCAGTACTTC. As protein: CASSRDIVYEQYF.

The chain employs TRBV5-4 and TRBJ1-2; D gene ambiguous. The V end was cut by 0 bases, the J end by 4 bases, with 13 bases between. Germline CDR1 is SGHNT and CDR2 is YYREEE (reference sequence). This CDR3 has 15 residues. The CDR3 loop is CASSLDSRDSYGYTF. DNA of the CDR3: TGTGCCAGCAGCTTGGATTCTAGGGATAGCTATGGCTACACCTTC.

J is TRBJ1-4 and V is TRBV9; D might be TRBD1 (6 bases). This CDR3 spans 15 amino acids. Germline values: CDR1 SGDLS, CDR2 YYNGEE. Trimming cost V 4 bases and J 6 bases, with 16 bases left between them. CDR3 DNA sequence: TGTGCCAGCAGCCCAGGTCAGGGGATTCATGAAAAACTGTTTTTT. This sequence encodes CASSPGQGIHEKLFF.

The J gene is TRBJ2-5, the V gene TRBV7-2; D may match TRBD1 or TRBD2 (5 bases each). The CDR3 runs to 13 residues. V dropped 5 bases and J dropped 5 bases, with 12 bases sitting between them. Germline V gives CDR1 SGHTA, CDR2 FQGNSA. For the CDR3, the DNA is TGTGCCAGCAGCCGGGACCCTAGGGAGACCCAGTACTTC. Its translation: CASSRDPRETQYF.

This clone was observed a few times. The rearrangement joins TRBV6-5 to TRBJ1-6; D uncertain. This CDR3 spans 15 amino acids. Trimming took 4 bases from V and 10 from J, leaving 17 bases between them. Germline V lookup: CDR1 MNHEY, CDR2 SVGAGI. The CDR3 protein is CASSSTQIWSSPLHF. CDR3 DNA sequence: TGTGCCAGCAGTTCGACACAAATTTGGTCCTCACCCCTCCACTTT.

This chain joins TRBV20-1 and TRBJ1-1, with a possible D match to TRBD1 (6 bases). Deletions cut 3 bases from V and 8 bases from J, with 16 bases between. The CDR3 has 13 amino acids. Per the germline V gene, CDR1 is DFQATT and CDR2 is SNEGSKA (reference sequence). The DNA for the CDR3 is TGCAGTGCTAGTCAACTTACCCAGGGGGAAGCTTTCTTT. Translation: CSASQLTQGEAFF.

The J gene is TRBJ2-1, the V gene TRBV28; 9 bases are a match to TRBD1. CDR3 length equals 14 residues. The V gene end was trimmed by 6 bases and the J gene end by 10 bases; junction bases not matched to a gene: 10. Looked up from germline, CDR1 is MDHEN and CDR2 is SYDVKM. CDR3 sequence: CASRGQGIINEQFF. The CDR3 DNA reads TGTGCCAGCAGGGGACAGGGCATTATCAACGAGCAGTTCTTC.

This clone was seen once. The chain joins TRBV6-6 to TRBJ1-4; 8 bases fit TRBD1. Germline CDR1 and CDR2: MNHNY and SVGAGI (reference sequence). The V segment lost 2 bases and the J segment 7 bases; nucleotides outside the gene matches: 6. This CDR3 is 15 amino acids long. The CDR3 coding sequence is TGTGCCAGCAGTTACCCAGACAGGGGAGGTGAAAAACTGTTTTTT. Translated: CASSYPDRGGEKLFF.

This clone has only a few counts. The chain combines TRBV4-1 with TRBJ2-4; D is perhaps TRBD1 (6 bases). Germline V gene lookup returns CDR1 MGHRA and CDR2 YSYEKL. Between the trimmed V and J ends, which lost 4 bases and 0 bases, there was a span of 19 bases. The CDR3 length is 18 residues. The CDR3 here is CASSPGPQGRIAKNIQYF. The CDR3 DNA sequence: TGCGCCAGCAGCCCAGGCCCACAGGGTAGGATAGCCAAAAACATTCAGTACTTC.

The chain uses TRBV27 and TRBJ2-3, with D unresolved. Looked up from germline, CDR1 is MNHEY and CDR2 is SMNVEV (reference sequence). The CDR3 totals 16 residues. Trimming shortened V by 5 bases and J by 2 bases, and 17 bases separated the two germline ends. The CDR3: CASSLLKTTATDTQYF. The CDR3 DNA reads TGTGCCAGCAGTCTCCTTAAAACTACGGCCACAGATACGCAGTATTTT.

V is TRBV9 and J is TRBJ2-7; 7 positions agree with TRBD1. Per the germline V gene, CDR1 is SGDLS and CDR2 is YYNGEE. This CDR3 is built from 15 residues. The ends lost 1 base at V and 2 bases at J; junction bases unmatched: 6. Written as DNA, the CDR3 is TGTGCCAGCAGCGTAACCCCCACAGGGGCCTACGAGCAGTACTTC. This translates into CASSVTPTGAYEQYF.

Points on this clone: The sample has other DNA sequences that encode this CDR3 too. The chain links TRBV11-3 to TRBJ1-1, with TRBD1 matching 8 bases. Germline CDR1 and CDR2: SGHNT and YENEEA. The CDR3 spans 14 residues. The V and J ends lost 5 bases and 2 bases, in that order; junction bases with no gene match: 4. CDR3 DNA: TGTGCCAGCAGCCCTGGGACAGGAAACACTGAAGCTTTCTTT. This encodes CASSPGTGNTEAFF.

J is TRBJ1-5 and V is TRBV6-5; D is perhaps TRBD1 (5 bases). V dropped 0 bases and J dropped 9 bases, with 15 bases sitting between them. CDR3 length equals 15 residues. Per germline, CDR1 MNHEY and CDR2 SVGAGI. The CDR3 loop is CASSYSPGSSWPQHF. The CDR3 nucleotides read TGTGCCAGCAGTTACTCACCAGGGTCGAGCTGGCCCCAGCATTTT.

This clone appeared a single time. The chain employs TRBV13 and TRBJ2-7; TRBD2 aligns across 7 bases. This CDR3 is 14 amino acids long. V lost 6 bases to trimming and J lost 0 bases; unmatched junction nucleotides: 5. Germline V gene data show CDR1 as PRHDT and CDR2 as FYEKMQ (reference sequence). The CDR3 loop is CASSHRDYSYEQYF. The CDR3 DNA sequence: TGTGCCAGCAGTCACCGGGACTACTCCTACGAGCAGTACTTC. Using reference TRBV13 and TRBJ2-7 for the parts outside the CDR3, the full variable domain is AAGVIQSPRHLIKEKRETATLKCYPIPRHDTVYWYQQGPGQDPQFLISFYEKMQSDKGSIPDRFSAQQFSDYHSELNMSSLELGDSALYFCASSHRDYSYEQYFGPGTRLTVT.

The chain joins TRBV6-2 or TRBV6-3 to TRBJ2-2; 8 bases match TRBD2. This CDR3 region has 14 residues. Germline V lookup: CDR1 MNHEY, CDR2 SVGEGT. The trim removed 4 bases at V and 6 bases at J, leaving 4 bases unmatched. Here the CDR3 DNA reads TGTGCCAGCAGTTCCCCGACTAGCGCCGGGGAGCTGTTTTTT. It yields the protein CASSSPTSAGELFF.

As for this clone: The same CDR3 can be traced to other DNA sequences in this sample. The gene calls are TRBV5-1 and TRBJ2-2; unclear D gene. V was shortened by 0 bases and J by 6 bases, with 3 bases between the two germline ends. Germline CDR1 is SGHRS and CDR2 is YFSETQ. This CDR3 spans 12 amino acids. The CDR3 nucleotides read TGCGCCAGCAGCTTGGTATCCGGGGAGCTGTTTTTT. Protein product: CASSLVSGELFF.

This clone was counted only a few times. The J gene is TRBJ1-1, the V gene TRBV7-2, with D possibly matching TRBD1 (6 bases). Germline V gene sequence: CDR1 SGHTA, CDR2 FQGNSA. The V end lost 0 bases, the J end lost 4 bases, and 12 bases lay between the germline ends. The CDR3 extends over 15 amino acids. The DNA of the CDR3 is TGTGCCAGCAGCTTAGCCACAGGGTCGCCCACTGAAGCTTTCTTT. Residues: CASSLATGSPTEAFF.

The V call is TRBV7-2, the J call TRBJ2-7, with D uncertain. The CDR3 runs 13 residues. Germline-derived CDR1 and CDR2 are SGHTA and FQGNSA. V was trimmed by 5 bases and J by 3 bases, leaving 11 bases between them. The CDR3 coding sequence is TGTGCCAGCAGCCCCGGGTCATACTACGAGCAGTACTTC. It translates to CASSPGSYYEQYF. The full variable domain, with the rest looked up from reference TRBV7-2 and TRBJ2-7, is GAGVSQSPSNKVTEKGKDVELRCDPISGHTALYWYRQSLGQGLEFLIYFQGNSAPDKSGLPSDRFSAERTGGSVSTLTIQRTQQEDSAVYLCASSPGSYYEQYFGPGTRLTVT.

In its sample, this clone was seen once. The chain links TRBV19 to TRBJ1-2; the match to TRBD1 covers 8 bases. The CDR3 loop spans 13 amino acids. V dropped 6 bases and J dropped 8; count of bases not matched to a gene: 8. CDR1 and CDR2 from the germline V gene are LNHDA and SQIVND (reference sequence). The CDR3 bases are TGTGCCAGTAGCCTGGACAGGGAAATAGGCTACACCTTC. This translates into CASSLDREIGYTF.

The chain employs TRBV28 and TRBJ1-6, with TRBD1 matching 10 bases. This CDR3 has 16 amino acids. V shed 6 bases, J shed 10 bases, and the junction held 12 bases outside the gene matches. The germline gives CDR1 MDHEN, CDR2 SYDVKM. This chain's CDR3 is CASRALGTGEGSPLHF. DNA for the CDR3: TGTGCCAGCAGAGCCCTCGGGACAGGGGAAGGATCACCCCTCCACTTT.

The genes are TRBV5-8 and TRBJ2-1, with 13 bases matching TRBD2. Per the germline V gene, CDR1 is SGHTS and CDR2 is YDEGEE. Trimming took 4 bases from V and 9 from J; bases not matched to a gene: 7. The CDR3 covers 15 residues. The CDR3 protein is CASSGTSGRAGEQFF. The CDR3 DNA follows: TGTGCCAGCAGCGGCACTAGCGGGAGGGCCGGTGAGCAGTTCTTC. The variable domain in full, with the rest retrieved from reference TRBV5-8 and TRBJ2-1, is EAGVTQSPTHLIKTRGQQATLRCSPISGHTSVYWYQQALGLGLQFLLWYDEGEERNRGNFPPRFSGRQFPNYSSELNVNALELEDSALYLCASSGTSGRAGEQFFGPGTRLTVL.

The chain carries TRBV7-2 and TRBJ2-5, with D possibly matching TRBD1 (5 bases). CDR3 size: 14 residues. CDR1 SGHTA and CDR2 FQGNSA come from the germline V gene. The V and J ends lost 1 base and 7 bases respectively, with 13 bases between them. The CDR3 here is CASSLDLKRGTQYF. For the CDR3, the DNA is TGTGCCAGCAGCTTAGATCTTAAAAGGGGGACCCAGTACTTC.

V gene TRBV15 combines with J gene TRBJ2-7, with 7 bases fitting TRBD1. Germline values: CDR1 LNHNV, CDR2 YYDKDF (reference sequence). V trimming: 3 bases; J trimming: 4 bases; junction bases outside the gene matches: 3. This CDR3 comprises 13 residues. CDR3 sequence reads: CATSRDRKYEQYF. CDR3 bases: TGTGCCACCAGCAGGGACAGGAAATACGAGCAGTACTTC.

The CDR3 DNA reads TGCGCCAGCAGCTTGGGGTCTTCATCTTCCTCCCCGGGCTACACCTTC. Translating it yields CASSLGSSSSSPGYTF. The rearrangement joins TRBV5-1 to TRBJ1-2; D remains unclear. Trimming took off 0 bases at V and 8 bases at J, with 20 bases between the two ends. Germline V gives CDR1 SGHRS, CDR2 YFSETQ. The CDR3 runs to 16 residues.

This clone was counted a single time. This chain uses TRBV29-1 with TRBJ2-7; D is uncertain. Germline V gene data show CDR1 as SQVTM and CDR2 as ANQGSEA. The CDR3 has 11 residues. This CDR3 reads CSCSDSYEQYF. In DNA, the CDR3 is TGCAGTTGCAGCGATTCCTACGAGCAGTACTTC.